This is a list of T cell receptor beta chains from one sample in a study of radiotherapy plus CTLA-4 blockade in lung cancer. Clones were sequenced by immunoSEQ multiplex PCR, and TCRdb holds only the in-frame ones, with some missing. The sample holds about 60,000 clones, around 69% seen once. Material: peripheral blood, obtained from a patient treated with radiotherapy plus ipilimumab. The receptors here all came from a human donor with non-small cell lung cancer who had a complete response to radiotherapy plus ipilimumab. Both conserved end residues are part of each CDR3. D genes are given only for firm matches. Not every row has a clone size; where given, it reads once, few, many or a size class.

abundance	d_gene	j_gene	v_gene	CDR3nt	CDR3aa
-	TRBD2	TRBJ2-3	TRBV4-3	TGCGCCAGCAGCCACCACCCCCCGCTAGCGGGGGGCCAACAACGAGATACGCAGTATTTT	CASSHHPPLAGGQQRDTQYF
-	-	TRBJ2-2	TRBV6-6	TGTGCCAGCAGGCAAACAGGGTCCGCCGGGGAGCTGTTTTTT	CASRQTGSAGELFF
-	TRBD2	TRBJ2-7	TRBV6-6	TGTGCCAGCAAGCCACTAGCGGGAAGCTACGAGCAGTACTTC	CASKPLAGSYEQYF
-	-	TRBJ2-1	TRBV5-6	TGTGCCAGCAGCCCATACTACGGACGGGGAAATGAGCAGTTCTTC	CASSPYYGRGNEQFF
-	-	TRBJ1-1	TRBV4-3	TGCGCCAGCAGCCAAGTGAGTGGGCACACTGAAGCTTTCTTT	CASSQVSGHTEAFF
-	-	TRBJ2-6	TRBV19	TGTGCCAGTAGTATAGCGGGGAGGGGGGCCAACGTCCTGACTTTC	CASSIAGRGANVLTF
many	-	TRBJ1-3	TRBV18	TGTGCCAGCTCACCGACAGAGGGAAACACCATATATTTT	CASSPTEGNTIYF
few	TRBD1	TRBJ2-5	TRBV7-3	TGTGCCAGCAGCGGGGACAGCGCAGGGACCCAGTACTTC	CASSGDSAGTQYF
-	TRBD1	TRBJ2-7	TRBV6-1	TGTGCCAGCAGTCGACAGGGCTACGAGCAGTACTTC	CASSRQGYEQYF
few	-	TRBJ1-1	TRBV28	TGTGCCAGCAGTTTTCTAGCTGAAGCTTTCTTT	CASSFLAEAFF
-	TRBD1	TRBJ1-1	TRBV6-4	TGTGCCAGCAGTCCCGGACAGGGTGGGAATTATGAAGCTTTCTTT	CASSPGQGGNYEAFF
few	-	TRBJ1-5	TRBV10-3	TGTGCCATCAGTGATGGGGGGGTAACTCAGCCCCAGCATTTT	CAISDGGVTQPQHF
-	-	TRBJ1-6	TRBV6-1	TGTGCCAGCAGTGAAGAAAATGAGACTTATAATTCACCCCTCCACTTT	CASSEENETYNSPLHF
-	-	TRBJ2-7	TRBV7-6	TGTGCCAGCAGCTTAGTGGCCAGCGAAAACTCCTACGAGCAGTACTTC	CASSLVASENSYEQYF
-	-	TRBJ1-2	TRBV28	TGTGCCAGCAGTTTTCGGGGGGCGGGTGGCTACACCTTC	CASSFRGAGGYTF
-	TRBD2	TRBJ2-3	TRBV5-4	TGTGCCAGCAGCTTTACGGGGGGGCTCGTGGCGCAGTATTTT	CASSFTGGLVAQYF
-	-	TRBJ1-1	TRBV2	TGTGCCAGCCGTCCGGGGGTAGGAACTGAAGCTTTCTTT	CASRPGVGTEAFF
-	-	TRBJ2-7	TRBV6-1	TGTGCCAGCCGCGGGACCAAATCCTACGAGCAGTACTTC	CASRGTKSYEQYF
-	-	TRBJ1-1	TRBV15	TGTGCCACCAGGTCGTCGAGGAACACTGAAGCTTTCTTT	CATRSSRNTEAFF
-	-	TRBJ2-2	TRBV5-1	TGCGCCAGCAGAGGGGGAAGGGTCGGGGAGCTGTTTTTT	CASRGGRVGELFF
-	TRBD1	TRBJ2-7	TRBV4-1	TGCGCCAGCAGCCAAGCTGGCCTCGGGACAGGCATCTACGAGCAGTACTTC	CASSQAGLGTGIYEQYF
-	-	TRBJ1-1	TRBV9	TGTGCCAGCAGCGTAGGGGCAGACAACACTGAAGCTTTCTTT	CASSVGADNTEAFF
few	-	TRBJ2-7	TRBV25-1	TGTGCCAGCAGTGAATTTAGGGGCCCCCCCTACGAGCAGTACTTC	CASSEFRGPPYEQYF
-	TRBD2	TRBJ2-7	TRBV12-5	TGTGCTAGTGGTTTGATCGCGGGGGGCTACGAGCAGTACTTC	CASGLIAGGYEQYF
-	TRBD1	TRBJ2-2	TRBV10-1	TGCGCCAGCAGACCGGGACAGACGAACACCGGGGAGCTGTTTTTT	CASRPGQTNTGELFF
-	TRBD1	TRBJ2-3	TRBV5-1	TGCGCCAGCAGCACGGGACAGGGTGTCACAGATACGCAGTATTTT	CASSTGQGVTDTQYF
-	TRBD1	TRBJ1-5	TRBV4-3	TGCGCCAGCAGCCAATGGCAGGGGGCGACGGAGCCCCAGCATTTT	CASSQWQGATEPQHF
-	-	TRBJ2-3	TRBV21-1	TGTGCCAGCAGCAAAGATGGAGCAGATACGCAGTATTTT	CASSKDGADTQYF
few	TRBD1	TRBJ1-3	TRBV6-5	TGTGCCAGCAGACCACAGGGGGCGTCCGGAAACACCATATATTTT	CASRPQGASGNTIYF
-	-	TRBJ2-7	TRBV6-5	TGTGCCAGCAGTTACGCCGGGTCTACCTACGAGCAGTACTTC	CASSYAGSTYEQYF
-	-	TRBJ1-3	TRBV6-6	TGTGCCAGCCGGGGAGGTCTGAGGAACACCATATATTTT	CASRGGLRNTIYF
-	-	TRBJ1-1	TRBV30	TGTGCCTGGAGTGCGGACAGTTACACTGAAGCTTTCTTT	CAWSADSYTEAFF
-	TRBD1	TRBJ2-7	TRBV6-5	TGTGCCAGCAGTTACTCGTACCCGACAGGGGGCTACGAGCAGTACTTC	CASSYSYPTGGYEQYF
-	-	TRBJ1-1	TRBV5-4	TGTGCCAGCAGCTTCCGCGGGTTAGGAACTGAAGCTTTCTTT	CASSFRGLGTEAFF
-	-	TRBJ2-5	TRBV5-8	TGTGCCAGCAGCTTAGTCAACAGGGAAGAGACCCAGTACTTC	CASSLVNREETQYF
few	-	TRBJ1-4	TRBV28	TGTGCCAGCATCGACAGGAGTAGCGAAAAACTGTTTTTT	CASIDRSSEKLFF
-	TRBD2	TRBJ2-5	TRBV7-6	TGTGCCAGCAGCTTAGCGTTCGCTAGCGGGAGGAACCAAGAGACCCAGTACTTC	CASSLAFASGRNQETQYF
-	-	TRBJ1-1	TRBV7-8	TGTGCCAGCAGAGGAGGGTTAGGAAGCACTGAAGCTTTCTTT	CASRGGLGSTEAFF
-	TRBD1	TRBJ1-4	TRBV7-2	TGTGCCAGCAGCCTCCTACAGGGGGCCACTAATGAAAAACTGTTTTTT	CASSLLQGATNEKLFF
-	-	TRBJ1-1	TRBV18	TGTGCCAGCTCGCAGGGGCAGAACACTGAAGCTTTCTTT	CASSQGQNTEAFF
-	-	TRBJ1-2	TRBV11-3	TGTGCCAGCCCCATTCTCAACAATAATAGCTACACCTTC	CASPILNNNSYTF
-	TRBD1	TRBJ1-3	TRBV7-2	TGTGCCAGCAGCCGAGTCGGGACAGCTGGAAACACCATATATTTT	CASSRVGTAGNTIYF
-	TRBD1	TRBJ1-2	TRBV5-1	TGCGCCAGCAGCGGGGACAGGGCGTTCTATGGCTACACCTTC	CASSGDRAFYGYTF